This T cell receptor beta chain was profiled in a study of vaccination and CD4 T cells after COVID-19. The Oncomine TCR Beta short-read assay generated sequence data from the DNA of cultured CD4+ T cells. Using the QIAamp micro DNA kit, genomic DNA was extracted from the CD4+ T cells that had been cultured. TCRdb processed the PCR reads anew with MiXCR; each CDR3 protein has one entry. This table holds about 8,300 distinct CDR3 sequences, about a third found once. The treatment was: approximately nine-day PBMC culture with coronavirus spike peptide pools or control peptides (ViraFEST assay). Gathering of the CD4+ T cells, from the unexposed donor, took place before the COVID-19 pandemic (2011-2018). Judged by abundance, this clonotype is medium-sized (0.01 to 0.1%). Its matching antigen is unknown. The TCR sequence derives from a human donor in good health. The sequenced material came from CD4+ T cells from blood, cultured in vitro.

The CDR3 region is CASTERGAGETQYF. CDR3 bases: TGTGCCAGCACCGAAAGGGGGGCAGGAGAGACCCAGTACTTC. V is TRBV6-1 and J is TRBJ2-5; D might be TRBD1 or TRBD2, each matching 6 bases. Between the trimmed V and J ends, which lost 7 bases and 4 bases, there was a span of 16 bases. Looked up from germline, CDR1 is MNHNS and CDR2 is SASEGT. The CDR3 has 14 residues.